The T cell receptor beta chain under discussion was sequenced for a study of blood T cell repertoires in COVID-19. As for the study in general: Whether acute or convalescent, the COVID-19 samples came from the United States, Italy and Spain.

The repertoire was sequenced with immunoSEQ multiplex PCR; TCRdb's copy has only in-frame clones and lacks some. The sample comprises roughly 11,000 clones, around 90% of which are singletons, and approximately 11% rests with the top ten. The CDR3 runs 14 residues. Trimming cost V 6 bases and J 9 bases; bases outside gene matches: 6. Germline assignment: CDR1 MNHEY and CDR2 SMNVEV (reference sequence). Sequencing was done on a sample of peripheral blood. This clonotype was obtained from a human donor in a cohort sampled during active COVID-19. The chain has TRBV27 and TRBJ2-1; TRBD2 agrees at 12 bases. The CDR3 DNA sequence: TGTGCCAGCAGGACTCTAGCGGGGGGGGGTGAGCAGTTCTTC. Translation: CASRTLAGGGEQFF.